These 5 T cell receptor beta chains originate from one sample sequenced in a study of T-cell memory formation after mild COVID-19 (dated by TCRdb to 2020 to 2023). The library was built by means of 5' RACE. TCRdb records Illumina NovaSeq 6000 as the sequencer. Using fastp trimming at Q25 and MiXCR clonotype assembly, TCRdb reanalyzed the public sequencing data and kept in-frame beta chains. Each record represents a unique CDR3 protein, reported with the most common genes and DNA among its rows. This sample gives some 450,000 distinct CDR3 sequences in total; 20% of them show up just once. The ten largest account for roughly 8.4% of the sample. Sequencing input: PBMCs or a T cell subset sorted from them (not recorded which). All receptors derive from an adult woman who had mild COVID-19 (a few samples of this study predate the infection). The sample titles of this study are shuffled in the database, so cell type and time point are left out; the donor was told from shared clones.

This clonotype was seen only a few times. The chain is built from TRBV5-1 and TRBJ2-6, with D hard to call. The CDR3 is made up of 15 amino acids. Trimming left V 2 bases short and J 0 bases short, with 6 bases between. Germline CDR1 is SGHRS and CDR2 is YFSETQ. CDR3 coding DNA: TGCGCCAGCAGCTTCCTTGACTCTGGGGCCAACGTCCTGACTTTC. It specifies CASSFLDSGANVLTF.

This chain connects TRBV18 to TRBJ2-1, with D perhaps being TRBD1 or TRBD2 (5 bases each). Trimming left V 6 bases short and J 2 bases short, with 17 bases between. The CDR3 extends over 16 amino acids. Germline V CDR1 and CDR2: KGHSH, LQKENI. This CDR3 reads CASSLLSGTAYNEQFF. The CDR3 coding sequence is TGTGCCAGCTCCCTCCTATCCGGGACCGCCTACAATGAGCAGTTCTTC.

This chain connects TRBV7-8 to TRBJ2-5, with D possibly TRBD2 on 5 matching bases. Germline values: CDR1 SGHVS, CDR2 FQNEAQ. V was trimmed by 5 bases and J by 8 bases, leaving 15 bases between them. The CDR3 totals 13 residues. The CDR3 sequence is CASSEPRRGTQYF. Here the CDR3 DNA reads TGTGCCAGCAGCGAACCAAGACGGGGAACCCAGTACTTC.

The chain couples TRBV5-6 to TRBJ2-6; D is unresolved. V dropped 2 bases and J dropped 0 bases, with 9 bases sitting between them. The length of the CDR3 is 16 residues. Germline CDR1 is SGHDT and CDR2 is YYEEEE. The CDR3 bases are TGTGCCAGCAGCTTAAAGGATCCCTCTGGGGCCAACGTCCTGACTTTC. This encodes CASSLKDPSGANVLTF.

The chain recombines TRBV7-2 with TRBJ2-3, with 9 bases identical to TRBD1. The J segment lost 3 bases and the V segment lost 2 bases, leaving 9 bases of the junction unmatched. Germline V CDR1 and CDR2: SGHTA, FQGNSA. This CDR3 contains 17 residues. The CDR3 DNA is TGTGCCAGCAGCTTAAGAAACAGGGGGCTCGGGACAGATACGCAGTATTTT. It codes for CASSLRNRGLGTDTQYF.